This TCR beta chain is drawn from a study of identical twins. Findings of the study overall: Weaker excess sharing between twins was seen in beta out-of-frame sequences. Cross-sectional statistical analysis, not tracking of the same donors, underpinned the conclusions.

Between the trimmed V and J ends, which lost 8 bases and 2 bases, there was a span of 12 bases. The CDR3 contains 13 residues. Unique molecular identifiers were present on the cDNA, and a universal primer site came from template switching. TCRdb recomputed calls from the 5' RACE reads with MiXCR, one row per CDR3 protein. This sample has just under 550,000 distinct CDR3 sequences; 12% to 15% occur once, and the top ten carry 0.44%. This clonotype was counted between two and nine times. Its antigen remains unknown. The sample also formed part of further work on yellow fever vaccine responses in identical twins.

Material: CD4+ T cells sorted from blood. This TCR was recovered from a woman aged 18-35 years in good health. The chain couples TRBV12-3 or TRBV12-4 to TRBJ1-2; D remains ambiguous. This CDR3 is CASGLTGNYGYTF. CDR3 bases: TGTGCCAGCGGACTGACGGGGAACTATGGCTACACCTTC.